This T cell receptor (beta chain) stems from a study of CD8+ T cells in alopecia areata. As for the study in general: Tofacitinib dosing lasted 6 to 18 months, which was then followed by 6 months off drug. Study-wide findings and caveats: Persistence of many expanded lesional clones was seen in scalp and blood during tofacitinib.

Concerning this clone: The antigen is undetermined.

The treatment here: oral pan-JAK inhibitor, 5-10 mg twice daily. The sorting of PBMCs gave CD4+ and CD8+ T cells. The sequencing template was cDNA reverse transcribed from extracted RNA. This table comes from immunoSEQ multiplex PCR, and its TCRdb copy is limited to in-frame clones, with some not included. This sample has a few hundred thousand clones, with about 57% found just once. V lost 0 bases and J lost 4, with 10 bases in between. This CDR3 comprises 14 residues. Germline V gene data show CDR1 as SGHDT and CDR2 as YYEEEE. The material was CD4+ T cells sorted from blood, obtained at week 4, from a patient treated with tofacitinib. The rearrangement joins TRBV5-6 to TRBJ1-1, with D hard to call. The receptor's source is a human donor with alopecia areata. Here the CDR3 reads CASSLDPVSTEAFF. The CDR3 DNA is TGTGCCAGCAGCTTGGATCCAGTTTCCACTGAAGCTTTCTTT.